The 30 T cell receptor beta chains given below trace back to one sample, sequenced in a study of tumor-infiltrating lymphocytes in localized non-small cell lung cancer. The table came from immunoSEQ multiplex PCR; TCRdb's copy has only in-frame clones and leaves some out. The sample carries approximately 10,000 clones, about 63% recorded once. Source material: uninvolved lung tissue not adjacent to the tumor. The receptors were gathered from a human donor with non-small cell lung cancer.

The CDR3 protein is CASSRDLNNYGYTF. CDR3 DNA sequence: TGTGCCAGCAGTCGGGATCTAAACAACTATGGCTACACCTTC. The J gene is TRBJ1-2, the V gene TRBV6-5; D gene ambiguous. The CDR3 is made up of 14 amino acids. V lost 5 bases, J lost 2 bases, and 12 bases lay in between. Germline V gives CDR1 MNHEY, CDR2 SVGAGI.

The chain is built from TRBV5-1 and TRBJ2-3; tentative D call: TRBD1 (8 bases). Germline assignment: CDR1 SGHRS and CDR2 YFSETQ. The CDR3 consists of 17 residues. The V end lost 2 bases, the J end lost 4 bases, and 20 bases lay between the germline ends. The CDR3 protein is CASSFSYRGGGADTQYF. For the CDR3, the DNA is TGCGCCAGCAGCTTTAGTTACAGGGGGGGAGGCGCAGATACGCAGTATTTT.

The chain is built from TRBV9 and TRBJ1-1; perhaps TRBD1 as D (6 bases). Per germline, CDR1 SGDLS and CDR2 YYNGEE. The CDR3 sequence is 16 residues long. V was trimmed by 0 bases and J by 1 base, leaving 13 bases between them. The CDR3 loop is CASSVGRGAPNTEAFF. In nucleotides, the CDR3 is TGTGCCAGCAGCGTAGGGAGGGGGGCCCCGAACACTGAAGCTTTCTTT. The variable domain in full, completed from reference TRBV9 and TRBJ1-1, reads DSGVTQTPKHLITATGQRVTLRCSPRSGDLSVYWYQQSLDQGLQFLIQYYNGEERAKGNILERFSAQQFPDLHSELNLSSLELGDSALYFCASSVGRGAPNTEAFFGQGTRLTVV.

This clone was seen only a few times. The chain links TRBV28 to TRBJ2-3, with TRBD1 matching over 7 bases. The CDR3 is made up of 13 amino acids. Germline-derived CDR1 and CDR2 are MDHEN and SYDVKM. V lost 8 bases and J lost 2; bases outside the gene matches: 4. CDR3 protein: CASWDRDTDTQYF. CDR3 nucleotide sequence: TGTGCCAGCTGGGACAGAGACACAGATACGCAGTATTTT.

The V and J genes are TRBV2 and TRBJ2-3, with unresolved D. With 7 bases removed from V and 2 bases from J, the gap between germline ends came to 16 bases. Germline lookup yields CDR1 SNHLY and CDR2 FYNNEI. CDR3 size: 15 residues. The CDR3 DNA follows: TGTGCCAGCAAAGAGCCCACAGAACCCACAGATACGCAGTATTTT. This translates into CASKEPTEPTDTQYF. The full variable domain, in which reference TRBV2 and TRBJ2-3 provide the parts outside the CDR3, is EPEVTQTPSHQVTQMGQEVILRCVPISNHLYFYWYRQILGQKVEFLVSFYNNEISEKSEIFDDQFSVERPDGSNFTLKIRSTKLEDSAMYFCASKEPTEPTDTQYFGPGTRLTVL.

The rearrangement joins TRBV28 to TRBJ2-5; TRBD1 agrees at 11 bases. CDR1 and CDR2 (germline): MDHEN, SYDVKM. V shed 5 bases and J 2 bases; nucleotides not matched to a gene: 13. The CDR3 extends over 18 amino acids. CDR3 nucleotide sequence: TGTGCCAGCAGTCTACCACGGACAGGGGGCGGACCACAAGAGACCCAGTACTTC. It translates to CASSLPRTGGGPQETQYF.

CDR3 nucleotides: TGCGCCAGCAGCCAATATTGGACTAGCAGCTACGAGCAGTACTTC. Its translation: CASSQYWTSSYEQYF. The chain employs TRBV4-3 and TRBJ2-7; 8 bases are shared with TRBD2. The CDR3 covers 15 residues. In germline, CDR1 is LGHNA, CDR2 YSLEER. V shed 2 bases and J 3 bases; nucleotides not matched to a gene: 6.

The J gene is TRBJ2-5, the V gene TRBV7-6, with 10 bases that match TRBD1. The CDR3 is 15 residues long. Germline-derived CDR1 and CDR2 are SGHVS and FNYEAQ. The V segment lost 7 bases and the J segment 4 bases; nucleotides outside the gene matches: 9. The DNA of the CDR3 is TGTGCCAGCAAATCCGACAGGGGGCTCGGAGAGACCCAGTACTTC. Translation gives CASKSDRGLGETQYF.

For the CDR3, the DNA is TGTGCCAGCAGCCCCGGGGGAGCGCAGGGGGCGGGGGAGCAGTACTTC. This codes for CASSPGGAQGAGEQYF. The J gene is TRBJ2-7, the V gene TRBV9; 8 bases map to TRBD1. After removal of 4 bases from V and 7 bases from J, the junction contained 16 bases not matched to a gene. Germline assignment: CDR1 SGDLS and CDR2 YYNGEE. This CDR3 has 16 residues.

V gene TRBV2 combines with J gene TRBJ1-1; D not certain. Germline V gene lookup returns CDR1 SNHLY and CDR2 FYNNEI. CDR3 length: 13 residues. V dropped 7 bases and J dropped 5 bases, with 14 bases sitting between them. Here the CDR3 reads CASKARVGTEAFF. CDR3 in DNA: TGTGCCAGCAAGGCTCGGGTGGGGACTGAAGCTTTCTTT.

This clone has just a few counts. This chain links TRBV10-2 with TRBJ2-5; 13 nucleotides match TRBD2. CDR3 length: 13 amino acids. The trim removed 8 bases at V and 5 bases at J, leaving 2 bases unmatched. Per the germline V gene, CDR1 is WSHSY and CDR2 is SAAADI. CDR3: CASGLAGVETQYF. In nucleotides, the CDR3 is TGCGCCAGCGGACTAGCGGGAGTGGAGACCCAGTACTTC.

This sequence joins TRBV5-1 and TRBJ2-6, with D maybe TRBD1 (6 bases). There are 16 residues in the CDR3. Germline-derived CDR1 and CDR2 are SGHRS and YFSETQ. The germline V and J ends were trimmed by 5 bases and 0 bases, with 12 bases remaining between them. Written as DNA, the CDR3 is TGCGCCAGCAGTTTAGGGACACTCTCTGGGGCCAACGTCCTGACTTTC. Translated: CASSLGTLSGANVLTF.

The CDR3 bases are TGTGCCAGCAGTGCCCGGACAGGTAGCTCCTACAATGAGCAGTTCTTC. As protein: CASSARTGSSYNEQFF. The V gene is TRBV25-1, the J gene TRBJ2-1; 7 bases map to TRBD1. Looked up from germline, CDR1 is MGHDK and CDR2 is SYGVNS. The CDR3 is 16 residues long. J was trimmed by 0 bases and V by 4 bases; bases with no gene match: 6. Using reference TRBV25-1 and TRBJ2-1 for the parts outside the CDR3, the full variable domain is EADIYQTPRYLVIGTGKKITLECSQTMGHDKMYWYQQDPGMELHLIHYSYGVNSTEKGDLSSESTVSRIRTEHFPLTLESARPSHTSQYLCASSARTGSSYNEQFFGPGTRLTVL.

This clone was counted between two and nine times. The chain employs TRBV7-9 and TRBJ2-7; no definite D call. This CDR3 is 11 amino acids long. V was cut by 3 bases and J by 3 bases, with 3 bases left in between. From germline, CDR1 is SEHNR and CDR2 FQNEAQ (reference sequence). DNA of the CDR3: TGTGCCAGCAGCTTGTTCTACGAGCAGTACTTC. Its translation: CASSLFYEQYF.

The rearrangement uses TRBV11-2 and TRBJ2-1; the D gene is possibly TRBD1 (5 bases). This CDR3 is built from 14 residues. V gave up 8 bases and J gave up 4 bases, with 15 bases separating them. From germline, CDR1 is SGHAT and CDR2 FQNNGV. CDR3 amino acids: CASVQANRYNEQFF. The CDR3 nucleotides read TGTGCCAGCGTGCAGGCAAACAGGTACAATGAGCAGTTCTTC.

The V gene is TRBV7-2, the J gene TRBJ2-2; no definite D call. V gave up 2 bases and J gave up 1 base, with 8 bases separating them. The germline gives CDR1 SGHTA, CDR2 FQGNSA. The CDR3 has 15 residues. DNA for the CDR3: TGTGCCAGCAGCTTAAACTGGATGAACACCGGGGAGCTGTTTTTT. Its translation: CASSLNWMNTGELFF. The full variable domain, completed using reference TRBV7-2 and TRBJ2-2, is GAGVSQSPSNKVTEKGKDVELRCDPISGHTALYWYRQSLGQGLEFLIYFQGNSAPDKSGLPSDRFSAERTGGSVSTLTIQRTQQEDSAVYLCASSLNWMNTGELFFGEGSRLTVL.

The chain employs TRBV5-6 and TRBJ2-7; no clear D gene. V was cut by 1 base and J by 3 bases, with 14 bases left in between. CDR3 length: 15 residues. Per the germline V gene, CDR1 is SGHDT and CDR2 is YYEEEE. The CDR3 nucleotides read TGTGCCAGCAGCTTGTATGGCAAGAGAGGCTACGAGCAGTACTTC. Its translation: CASSLYGKRGYEQYF.

CDR3 nucleotides: TGTGCCAGCAGCTTAGACCCCCTCGGACTAGCGGGAGATTACGAGCAGTACTTC. Protein product: CASSLDPLGLAGDYEQYF. This chain joins TRBV11-3 and TRBJ2-7; 13 nucleotides agree with TRBD2. Germline V gene data show CDR1 as SGHNT and CDR2 as YENEEA. Trimming cost V 0 bases and J 4 bases; bases outside gene matches: 9. The CDR3 totals 18 residues.

The chain uses TRBV19 and TRBJ2-2, with D unclear. The length of the CDR3 is 14 residues. CDR1 and CDR2 from the germline V gene are LNHDA and SQIVND (reference sequence). V dropped 3 bases and J dropped 0 bases, with 5 bases sitting between them. The CDR3 loop reads CASSIPANTGELFF. Written as DNA, the CDR3 is TGTGCCAGTAGTATCCCCGCGAACACCGGGGAGCTGTTTTTT.

The chain uses TRBV5-1 and TRBJ2-5, with 9 bases lining up with TRBD2. CDR1 SGHRS and CDR2 YFSETQ come from the germline V gene. The CDR3 is 14 residues long. The trim removed 5 bases at V and 7 bases at J, leaving 9 bases unmatched. The DNA for the CDR3 is TGCGCCAGCAGGAGGGAAGCTAGCGGGATGACCCAGTACTTC. It yields the protein CASRREASGMTQYF.

The V call is TRBV7-2, the J call TRBJ2-7, with D perhaps matching TRBD1 or TRBD2 (5 bases each). The germline V and J ends were trimmed by 3 bases and 1 base, with 13 bases remaining between them. Germline V lookup: CDR1 SGHTA, CDR2 FQGNSA. The CDR3 extends over 15 amino acids. The DNA of the CDR3 is TGTGCCAGCAGCTTCACCGGGACGGGTTCCTACGAGCAGTACTTC. Its protein is CASSFTGTGSYEQYF. Looking up the rest from reference TRBV7-2 and TRBJ2-7 gives the full variable domain: GAGVSQSPSNKVTEKGKDVELRCDPISGHTALYWYRQSLGQGLEFLIYFQGNSAPDKSGLPSDRFSAERTGGSVSTLTIQRTQQEDSAVYLCASSFTGTGSYEQYFGPGTRLTVT.

The chain joins TRBV7-8 to TRBJ2-5; possibly TRBD2 for D (5 bases). The germline gives CDR1 SGHVS, CDR2 FQNEAQ. The CDR3 is 14 amino acids. V gave up 2 bases and J gave up 1 base, with 8 bases separating them. DNA for the CDR3: TGTGCCAGCAGCTTACCCGGACTCCAAGAGACCCAGTACTTC. Translating it yields CASSLPGLQETQYF.

This clone came up a few times. This sequence joins TRBV5-6 and TRBJ1-4; D not resolved. From germline, CDR1 is SGHDT and CDR2 YYEEEE. Trimming shortened V by 2 bases and J by 8 bases, and 10 bases separated the two germline ends. The CDR3 consists of 13 residues. The CDR3 nucleotides are TGTGCCAGCAGCTTAATGGGAAGCGAAAAACTGTTTTTT. Protein sequence: CASSLMGSEKLFF.

The V and J genes are TRBV5-1 and TRBJ2-3, with TRBD1 identical over 7 bases. The CDR3 spans 14 residues. V lost 6 bases to trimming and J lost 2 bases; unmatched junction nucleotides: 6. CDR1 and CDR2 (germline): SGHRS, YFSETQ. The CDR3 nucleotides read TGCGCCAGCACCCCCGGGACAGTCACAGATACGCAGTATTTT. Translating it yields CASTPGTVTDTQYF. Full variable domain (rest looked up from reference TRBV5-1 and TRBJ2-3): KAGVTQTPRYLIKTRGQQVTLSCSPISGHRSVSWYQQTPGQGLQFLFEYFSETQRNKGNFPGRFSGRQFSNSRSEMNVSTLELGDSALYLCASTPGTVTDTQYFGPGTRLTVL.

The sample holds a few counts of this clone. The chain uses TRBV5-4 and TRBJ2-7; D is unclear. This CDR3 has 11 amino acids. V gave up 5 bases and J gave up 2 bases, with 5 bases separating them. Germline V gives CDR1 SGHNT, CDR2 YYREEE (reference sequence). CDR3 sequence: CASSSAYEQYF. The DNA of the CDR3 is TGTGCCAGCAGTTCGGCCTACGAGCAGTACTTC.

In this sample, this clone turned up a few times. The rearrangement joins TRBV28 to TRBJ2-5; D is perhaps TRBD1 or TRBD2 (7 bases each). CDR3 length equals 15 residues. The V and J ends lost 5 bases and 1 base respectively, with 14 bases between them. Looked up from germline, CDR1 is MDHEN and CDR2 is SYDVKM. The CDR3 here is CASSAGGVGQETQYF. The DNA for the CDR3 is TGTGCCAGCAGTGCAGGGGGGGTAGGCCAAGAGACCCAGTACTTC.

The chain uses TRBV2 and TRBJ1-4; the match to TRBD1 covers 8 bases. Germline CDR1 reads SNHLY; CDR2 reads FYNNEI. The CDR3 length is 12 residues. V trimming: 5 bases; J trimming: 12 bases; junction bases outside the gene matches: 5. The CDR3 here is CASSLGQGELFF. The DNA of the CDR3 is TGTGCCAGCAGTCTCGGACAGGGCGAACTGTTTTTT.

The sample holds one count of this clone. The chain links TRBV30 to TRBJ1-1; no clear D. The germline V gene has CDR1 GTSNPN and CDR2 SVGIG (reference sequence). Between the trimmed V and J ends, which lost 4 bases and 5 bases, there was a span of 17 bases. This CDR3 comprises 14 residues. CDR3: CAWILPGGRTEAFF. The CDR3 region has the DNA TGTGCCTGGATACTCCCGGGAGGGAGGACTGAAGCTTTCTTT.

The V call is TRBV30, the J call TRBJ2-1, with 12 nucleotides matching TRBD2. The ends lost 1 base at V and 4 bases at J; junction bases unmatched: 5. This CDR3 is 16 amino acids long. The V gene's germline CDR1 is GTSNPN and CDR2 SVGIG (reference sequence). In DNA, the CDR3 is TGTGCCTGGAGTGGGACTAGCGGGAAGGCTTACAATGAGCAGTTCTTC. This gives the protein CAWSGTSGKAYNEQFF.

The chain is built from TRBV10-3 and TRBJ2-7; D unclear. V was trimmed by 3 bases and J by 0 bases, leaving 9 bases between them. CDR1 is ENHRY, CDR2 SYGVKD, per germline. The CDR3 runs 14 residues. Here the CDR3 reads CAISDTAPSYEQYF. The CDR3, as DNA: TGTGCCATCAGTGACACCGCTCCCTCCTACGAGCAGTACTTC.